Given below is one T cell receptor (beta chain) in context. Its antigen is as yet unknown. The PCR contained 60 Vbeta and 13 Jbeta primers. Assay: immunoSEQ multiplex PCR; the TCRdb copy retains only in-frame clones and omits some. Counted here are roughly 120,000 clones, 75% to 90% occurring once; the ten biggest clones make up approximately 8.8%. This entry is derived from a study of cytomegalovirus exposure and HLA in healthy donors. Study-level results: Earlier findings revealed that most TCR beta V segments proved productive either about 90% or about 30% of the time. Researchers catalogued about 150 TCR beta chains as cytomegalovirus-associated.

Germline V gene data show CDR1 as MNHEY and CDR2 as SMNVEV (reference sequence). This CDR3 contains 15 residues. Germline trimming cut 3 bases from V and 3 bases from J; bases unmatched to any gene: 5. The sequence derives from a female donor in good health and CMV-seropositive. The genes are TRBV27 and TRBJ2-3; 8 bases agree with TRBD1. Material: PBMCs. The DNA of the CDR3 is TGTGCCAGCAGTTTTTACAGGGGGGTAACAGATACGCAGTATTTT. Its translation: CASSFYRGVTDTQYF.